The next 15 T cell receptor beta chains were all read from a single sample in a study of T cells in Graves' hyperthyroidism and ophthalmopathy. TCR beta CDR3 sequences were amplified from RNA transcripts. First-round RT-PCR targeting the TCR CDR3 was performed with the HTBI primer set. TCRdb re-analysed the multiplex PCR reads in MiXCR, keeping a single row per CDR3 protein. This table has fewer than 750,000 distinct CDR3 sequences, under 15% appearing once. The sample taken for sequencing was blood. These receptors all come from a woman between 40 and 55 years old with Graves' ophthalmopathy.

The sample holds many counts of this clonotype. The chain uses TRBV28 and TRBJ1-5; D gene unclear. This CDR3 contains 14 residues. V was clipped by 2 bases and J by 5 bases, with 10 bases between them. Germline V gene lookup returns CDR1 MDHEN and CDR2 SYDVKM. The DNA of the CDR3 is TGTGCCAGCAGTTTAGCGGGGAGGGATCAGCCCCAGCATTTT. Its translation is CASSLAGRDQPQHF.

The chain joins TRBV20-1 to TRBJ2-3; D possibly corresponds to TRBD2 (5 bases). There are 14 residues in the CDR3. Deletions cut 6 bases from V and 1 base from J, with 14 bases between. Germline V gene sequence: CDR1 DFQATT, CDR2 SNEGSKA (reference sequence). The CDR3 nucleotides read TGCAGTGCCCTAGGAGGTGCGCGCACAGATACGCAGTATTTT. This translates into CSALGGARTDTQYF.

This clonotype showed up many times. CDR3 coding DNA: TGTGCCAGCAGTTACTCGATACTGCCAGCTAACACTGAAGCTTTCTTT. It translates to CASSYSILPANTEAFF. The chain employs TRBV6-2 or TRBV6-3 and TRBJ1-1, with D unclear. V was shortened by 0 bases and J by 2 bases, with 13 bases between the two germline ends. Germline assignment: CDR1 MNHEY and CDR2 SVGEGT. CDR3 length: 16 residues.

This clonotype was detected many times. The chain joins TRBV28 to TRBJ1-1, with D hard to call. Trimming left V 1 base short and J 8 bases short, with 8 bases between. Germline assignment: CDR1 MDHEN and CDR2 SYDVKM. CDR3 length: 12 amino acids. The CDR3 region is CASSLFAGEAFF. The CDR3 nucleotides read TGTGCCAGCAGTTTATTTGCCGGGGAAGCTTTCTTT.

This clonotype was detected ten times or more. The chain recombines TRBV3-1 with TRBJ2-7, with TRBD2 matching over 9 bases. With 4 bases clipped from V and 5 bases from J, the junction kept 6 bases outside the gene matches. The CDR3 extends over 14 amino acids. From germline, CDR1 is LGHDT and CDR2 YNNKEL (reference sequence). The chain's CDR3 is CASSRLAGVDEQYF. DNA of the CDR3: TGTGCCAGCAGCCGTTTAGCGGGAGTTGACGAGCAGTACTTC.

This clonotype was detected many times. The gene calls are TRBV12-3 or TRBV12-4 and TRBJ1-1, with D unclear. V was shortened by 5 bases and J by 8 bases, with 9 bases between the two germline ends. CDR3 length: 11 residues. CDR3 region: CASSEAYEAFF. In DNA, the CDR3 is TGTGCCAGCAGTGAGGCGTACGAAGCTTTCTTT.

The genes are TRBV12-3 or TRBV12-4 and TRBJ2-2; D not resolved. CDR3 length: 15 residues. The V end was cut by 3 bases, the J end by 6 bases, with 14 bases between. The CDR3 protein is CASSFDAAVAGELFF. The CDR3 DNA reads as TGTGCCAGCAGTTTTGATGCAGCCGTGGCCGGGGAGCTGTTTTTT.

This clonotype appeared a few times. This chain joins TRBV4-1 and TRBJ1-5, with D maybe TRBD1 (5 bases). V dropped 0 bases and J dropped 3 bases, with 12 bases sitting between them. CDR1 is MGHRA, CDR2 YSYEKL, per germline. This CDR3 is built from 16 residues. CDR3 region: CASSQDETDLNQPQHF. CDR3 DNA: TGCGCCAGCAGCCAAGATGAGACAGATCTCAATCAGCCCCAGCATTTT.

This clonotype showed up many times. The chain has TRBV15 and TRBJ1-2, with no clear D. CDR1 and CDR2 from the germline V gene are LNHNV and YYDKDF (reference sequence). The CDR3 spans 11 residues. V lost 10 bases to trimming and J lost 7 bases, with 13 bases between them. CDR3 amino acids: CAIPSGGGYTF. CDR3 DNA: TGTGCCATCCCATCGGGTGGTGGCTACACCTTC.

This clonotype has a count of ten or more. The chain employs TRBV19 and TRBJ1-5; D gene ambiguous. The V end lost 7 bases, the J end lost 0 bases, and 7 bases lay between the germline ends. Germline V lookup: CDR1 LNHDA, CDR2 SQIVND (reference sequence). The CDR3 runs 13 residues. The CDR3 spells CASNSYSNQPQHF. Written as DNA, the CDR3 is TGTGCCAGTAATAGCTATAGCAATCAGCCCCAGCATTTT. Full variable domain (outside the CDR3, taken from reference TRBV19 and TRBJ1-5): DGGITQSPKYLFRKEGQNVTLSCEQNLNHDAMYWYRQDPGQGLRLIYYSQIVNDFQKGDIAEGYSVSREKKESFPLTVTSAQKNPTAFYLCASNSYSNQPQHFGDGTRLSIL.

This clonotype was seen repeatedly, ten times or more. The J gene is TRBJ1-5, the V gene TRBV3-1; D is ambiguous. With 1 base removed from V and 7 bases from J, the gap between germline ends came to 8 bases. The germline V gene encodes CDR1 LGHDT and CDR2 YNNKEL (reference sequence). This CDR3 is built from 13 residues. CDR3 amino acids: CASSQALGQPQHF. As DNA, the CDR3 is TGTGCCAGCAGCCAAGCCTTAGGGCAGCCCCAGCATTTT.

This clonotype was counted ten times or more. The chain combines TRBV6-5 with TRBJ1-2, with a possible D match to TRBD1 (5 bases). The V gene lost 7 bases and the J gene lost 4 bases, with 19 bases spanning the gap. Germline CDR1 and CDR2: MNHEY and SVGAGI. The CDR3 loop spans 15 amino acids. Written as DNA, the CDR3 is TGTGCCAGCACCGGGACTTCCCCTTCTGGCTATGGCTACACCTTC. As protein: CASTGTSPSGYGYTF.

This clonotype was detected ten times or more. The rearrangement uses TRBV12-3 or TRBV12-4 and TRBJ1-1, with D unclear. The CDR3 spans 12 residues. Deletions cut 4 bases from V and 7 bases from J, with 10 bases between. The DNA for the CDR3 is TGTGCCAGCAGTTCAGAAAGCCTTGAAGCTTTCTTT. Protein product: CASSSESLEAFF.

DNA for the CDR3: TGTGCCTGGGGGATGGAGGGGTATAGTCAGCCCCAGCATTTT. It yields the protein CAWGMEGYSQPQHF. This rearrangement joins TRBV30 to TRBJ1-5; a possible D gene is TRBD1 (5 bases). Trimming removed 5 bases at V and 6 bases at J, with 17 bases between. The germline CDR1 and CDR2 sequences are GTSNPN and SVGIG (reference sequence). The CDR3 covers 14 residues.

This clonotype was counted ten times or more. The CDR3 sequence: CASVAGAGYEQYF. The CDR3 DNA reads as TGTGCCAGTGTAGCGGGAGCGGGGTACGAGCAGTACTTC. J is TRBJ2-7 and V is TRBV6-5; 9 nucleotides align to TRBD2. V was clipped by 9 bases and J by 4 bases; unmatched bases: 7. This CDR3 has 13 residues. CDR1 and CDR2 (germline): MNHEY, SVGAGI.